Below are 29 T cell receptor beta chains sequenced from a single sample in a study of Graves' ophthalmopathy and Graves' hyperthyroidism. Amplifying from RNA transcripts, the study obtained TCR beta CDR3 regions. An opening RT-PCR round employed HTBI primers and preceded a second-round multiplex PCR. TCRdb called the multiplex PCR reads again in MiXCR, with one record for every CDR3 protein. Found here are about 400,000 distinct CDR3 sequences, around 21% of them singletons; the top ten hold under 3.5%. The sample was peripheral blood. These receptors were taken from a woman between 18 and 29 years old with stable Graves' hyperthyroidism.

There are many counts of this clonotype. The chain is built from TRBV19 and TRBJ2-6; no firm D call. This CDR3 is 15 amino acids long. Trimming took 1 base from V and 2 from J, leaving 6 bases between them. Germline loops: CDR1 LNHDA, CDR2 SQIVND (reference sequence). The CDR3 loop is CASSIGATGANVLTF. CDR3 in DNA: TGTGCCAGTAGTATAGGAGCTACTGGGGCCAACGTCCTGACTTTC.

In this sample, this clonotype turned up many times. The chain links TRBV6-1 to TRBJ1-2; 8 bases agree with TRBD1. This CDR3 spans 14 amino acids. V shed 7 bases, J shed 4 bases, and the junction held 8 bases outside the gene matches. The germline gives CDR1 MNHNS, CDR2 SASEGT. CDR3 DNA: TGTGCCAGCAATCAGGGGGCACTCGTCTATGGCTACACCTTC. Its translation is CASNQGALVYGYTF.

This clonotype was picked up many times. V usage is TRBV12-3 or TRBV12-4 and J usage is TRBJ1-2, with D possibly matching TRBD1 (6 bases). V lost 4 bases, J lost 8 bases, and 20 bases lay in between. This CDR3 is built from 15 residues. This CDR3 reads CASSSGYQGIGGYTF. CDR3 DNA: TGTGCCAGCAGTTCGGGATATCAGGGGATAGGCGGCTACACCTTC.

This clonotype was detected many times. The V call is TRBV6-5, the J call TRBJ2-2, with 7 positions matching TRBD1. CDR1 is MNHEY, CDR2 SVGAGI, per germline. The CDR3 loop spans 15 amino acids. V shed 6 bases, J shed 2 bases, and the junction held 6 bases outside the gene matches. The DNA of the CDR3 is TGTGCCAGCAGCACCGGGACAGATAACACCGGGGAGCTGTTTTTT. Protein sequence: CASSTGTDNTGELFF.

This clonotype was seen a handful of times. The V gene is TRBV20-1, the J gene TRBJ2-2; D is unclear. The CDR3 loop spans 13 amino acids. V was cut by 6 bases and J by 1 base, with 9 bases left in between. Looked up from germline, CDR1 is DFQATT and CDR2 is SNEGSKA (reference sequence). Here the CDR3 reads CSATEQNTGELFF. DNA of the CDR3: TGCAGTGCAACCGAGCAGAACACCGGGGAGCTGTTTTTT.

The sample holds many counts of this clonotype. The chain is built from TRBV18 and TRBJ2-5; 8 bases fit TRBD1. This CDR3 spans 15 amino acids. J gave up 2 bases and V 1 base, and 3 bases lay outside the gene matches. Germline CDR1 is KGHSH and CDR2 is LQKENI. CDR3 coding DNA: TGTGCCAGCTCACCACAGACAGGGGTTCAAGAGACCCAGTACTTC. This codes for CASSPQTGVQETQYF.

The sample holds many counts of this clonotype. J is TRBJ2-7 and V is TRBV28; D perhaps matches TRBD1 (5 bases). This CDR3 is built from 12 residues. Germline assignment: CDR1 MDHEN and CDR2 SYDVKM. V lost 4 bases to trimming and J lost 6 bases, with 10 bases between them. The CDR3 is CASSSQGGEQYF. CDR3 in DNA: TGTGCCAGCAGTTCGCAGGGTGGCGAGCAGTACTTC.

Ten or more counts support this clonotype. The gene calls are TRBV6-1 and TRBJ2-5; perhaps TRBD1 as D (6 bases). Germline values: CDR1 MNHNS, CDR2 SASEGT. There are 12 residues in the CDR3. Between the trimmed V and J ends, which lost 8 bases and 1 base, there was a span of 8 bases. The CDR3 region is CASLDSQETQYF. DNA of the CDR3: TGTGCCAGCTTGGACAGCCAAGAGACCCAGTACTTC.

This clonotype was recorded many times. A read error is possible here, since a much larger clone lies one base away. The chain combines TRBV2 with TRBJ1-1, with D perhaps TRBD1 (5 bases). CDR1 and CDR2 (germline): SNHLY, FYNNEI. The CDR3 contains 13 residues. Here the CDR3 DNA reads TGTGCCAGCAGTCTCGGGACCTTTACTGAAGCTTCCTTT. It yields the protein CASSLGTFTEASF.

This clonotype occurred many times. This rearrangement joins TRBV12-3 or TRBV12-4 to TRBJ2-7; D uncertain. The ends were cut back, 3 bases at V and 0 bases at J, with 6 bases in the middle. This CDR3 region has 13 residues. CDR3 sequence (DNA): TGTGCCAGCAGTTTCGCTAGCTCCTACGAGCAGTACTTC. It codes for CASSFASSYEQYF.

The rearrangement links TRBV6-1 to TRBJ1-2; TRBD1 is a possible D gene (5 bases). Germline V gives CDR1 MNHNS, CDR2 SASEGT. Between the trimmed V and J ends, which lost 6 bases and 4 bases, there was a span of 18 bases. The CDR3 contains 15 residues. CDR3 sequence reads: CASRKVSDTGYGYTF. The CDR3 bases are TGTGCCAGCAGGAAGGTTTCGGACACCGGCTATGGCTACACCTTC.

This clonotype has more than one count but fewer than ten. The rearrangement joins TRBV11-1 to TRBJ2-2; D not resolved. V was cut by 1 base and J by 2 bases, with 14 bases left in between. CDR3 length: 17 residues. From germline, CDR1 is SGHAT and CDR2 FQDESV (reference sequence). The DNA of the CDR3 is TGTGCCAGCAGCTTAGGTCACAGTGCTCAAAACACCGGGGAGCTGTTTTTT. This codes for CASSLGHSAQNTGELFF.

The sample holds one count of this clonotype. The chain is built from TRBV2 and TRBJ2-1; the match to TRBD2 covers 11 bases. The junction had 11 bases not matched to a gene; V was cut back by 7 bases and J by 0 bases. CDR1 and CDR2 from the germline V gene are SNHLY and FYNNEI. This CDR3 is 18 amino acids long. CDR3 sequence: CASIWVAGGRGSYNEQFF. In DNA, the CDR3 is TGTGCCAGCATTTGGGTAGCGGGAGGGCGGGGCTCCTACAATGAGCAGTTCTTC.

This clonotype was counted many times. The chain recombines TRBV4-1 with TRBJ2-5; D is undetermined. Germline values: CDR1 MGHRA, CDR2 YSYEKL. V was trimmed by 4 bases and J by 3 bases, leaving 9 bases between them. The length of the CDR3 is 13 residues. This CDR3 reads CASSPRNEETQYF. In nucleotides, the CDR3 is TGCGCCAGCAGCCCTAGGAACGAAGAGACCCAGTACTTC.

Ten or more counts support this clonotype. The chain couples TRBV12-3 or TRBV12-4 to TRBJ2-7; no reliable D call. The V end was cut by 2 bases, the J end by 3 bases, with 14 bases between. This CDR3 comprises 15 residues. CDR3: CASSLSDRLLYEQYF. The CDR3 region has the DNA TGTGCCAGCAGTTTATCGGACCGTTTACTCTACGAGCAGTACTTC.

This clonotype showed up many times. The V gene is TRBV28, the J gene TRBJ1-2; D is possibly TRBD1 (6 bases). The germline V and J ends were trimmed by 6 bases and 1 base, with 21 bases remaining between them. CDR1 and CDR2 (germline): MDHEN, SYDVKM. This CDR3 has 17 amino acids. In nucleotides, the CDR3 is TGTGCCAGCAGCCCGACAGGTCCGGGGGAATATAACTATGGCTACACCTTC. Its translation: CASSPTGPGEYNYGYTF.

This clonotype was counted at least ten times. The V gene is TRBV28, the J gene TRBJ2-4; D not resolved. CDR1 and CDR2 (germline): MDHEN, SYDVKM. Trimming took off 5 bases at V and 7 bases at J, with 6 bases between the two ends. This CDR3 is 11 amino acids long. CDR3 region: CASSTSNIQYF. The CDR3 nucleotides are TGTGCCAGCAGTACCTCGAACATTCAGTACTTC.

The chain is built from TRBV2 and TRBJ1-5; possible D gene TRBD1, 5 bases. Trimming removed 6 bases from V and 9 bases from J, with 18 bases in between. Germline-derived CDR1 and CDR2 are SNHLY and FYNNEI. CDR3 length: 14 amino acids. CDR3 in amino acids: CASSVGHSARPQHF. The CDR3 DNA sequence: TGTGCCAGCAGCGTCGGACATTCAGCCAGGCCCCAGCATTTT.

This clonotype turned up a few times. The chain employs TRBV13 and TRBJ2-5; tentative D call: TRBD2 (6 bases). The CDR3 runs 14 residues. Per the germline V gene, CDR1 is PRHDT and CDR2 is FYEKMQ (reference sequence). V dropped 4 bases and J dropped 6 bases, with 15 bases sitting between them. This CDR3 is CASSSLRGGKTQYF. The CDR3 bases are TGTGCCAGCAGCTCCCTAAGGGGAGGAAAGACCCAGTACTTC.

The rearrangement links TRBV12-3 or TRBV12-4 to TRBJ2-2; D gene uncertain. The CDR3 has 12 residues. Deletions cut 2 bases from V and 8 bases from J, with 6 bases between. The DNA of the CDR3 is TGTGCCAGCAGTTTATGGCAAGGGGAGCTGTTTTTT. Encoded protein: CASSLWQGELFF.

This sequence joins TRBV12-3 or TRBV12-4 and TRBJ1-5, with 9 positions matching TRBD1. The CDR3 is made up of 14 amino acids. After removal of 6 bases from V and 8 bases from J, the junction contained 8 bases not matched to a gene. In DNA form, the CDR3 reads TGTGCCAGCAGGGGACAGGGAGGCTTGGAGCCCCAGCATTTT. Translated, it gives CASRGQGGLEPQHF.

This clonotype came up many times. The chain couples TRBV6-2 or TRBV6-3 to TRBJ2-5; 8 positions match TRBD1. This CDR3 spans 16 amino acids. Germline lookup yields CDR1 MNHEY and CDR2 SVGEGT. Trimming removed 7 bases from V and 5 bases from J; junction bases left unmatched: 15. In DNA form, the CDR3 reads TGTGCCAGCACCCGAAAAGGGGCAGGGGGCATCGAGACCCAGTACTTC. It translates to CASTRKGAGGIETQYF.

This clonotype was seen repeatedly, ten times or more. The chain carries TRBV5-1 and TRBJ1-1, with 12 nucleotides matching TRBD1. The V gene's germline CDR1 is SGHRS and CDR2 YFSETQ. V shed 4 bases, J shed 2 bases, and the junction held 9 bases outside the gene matches. The CDR3 is 17 residues long. Here the CDR3 reads CASSLGTGGNRNTEAFF. The CDR3 DNA reads TGCGCCAGCAGCCTCGGGACAGGGGGCAACCGAAACACTGAAGCTTTCTTT.

This clonotype occurred many times. The chain has TRBV12-3 or TRBV12-4 and TRBJ2-7; TRBD1 agrees at 10 bases. With V trimmed by 2 bases and J by 4 bases, 5 bases remained unmatched. The CDR3 contains 15 residues. DNA of the CDR3: TGTGCCAGCAGTTTAATGGGACAGGGGAATTACGAGCAGTACTTC. Encoded protein: CASSLMGQGNYEQYF.

This clonotype was picked up many times. The chain is built from TRBV10-3 and TRBJ2-2, with 9 bases identical to TRBD1. The CDR3 totals 17 residues. Unmatched junction bases numbered 9, after V lost 2 bases and J lost 5 bases. Germline CDR1 ENHRY, CDR2 SYGVKD. CDR3 loop: CAISEPGTGRATGELFF. The CDR3 nucleotides are TGTGCCATCAGTGAGCCCGGGACAGGGAGGGCAACCGGGGAGCTGTTTTTT.

This sequence joins TRBV15 and TRBJ1-2; unclear D gene. The germline V gene encodes CDR1 LNHNV and CDR2 YYDKDF (reference sequence). V shed 1 base and J shed 5 bases, with 5 bases lying between them. The CDR3 is 12 amino acids. The CDR3: CATSRAGYGYTF. The CDR3 DNA is TGTGCCACCAGCAGAGCCGGGTATGGCTACACCTTC.

This clonotype was seen at least ten times. The gene calls are TRBV19 and TRBJ2-7; a possible D gene is TRBD1 (5 bases). Germline lookup yields CDR1 LNHDA and CDR2 SQIVND (reference sequence). The CDR3 consists of 12 residues. V lost 5 bases and J lost 3, with 8 bases in between. The CDR3 spells CASSDDSYEQYF. CDR3 DNA sequence: TGTGCCAGTAGTGACGACAGCTACGAGCAGTACTTC.

This clonotype was seen repeatedly, ten times or more. The gene calls are TRBV10-2 and TRBJ1-5, with D hard to call. The V gene's germline CDR1 is WSHSY and CDR2 SAAADI. The CDR3 consists of 14 residues. The V end lost 7 bases, the J end lost 4 bases, and 14 bases lay between the germline ends. The CDR3 region is CASKQSTGNQPQHF. The CDR3 coding sequence is TGCGCCAGCAAACAGTCCACGGGGAATCAGCCCCAGCATTTT.

The V gene is TRBV28, the J gene TRBJ1-1; D gene ambiguous. There are 15 residues in the CDR3. Per the germline V gene, CDR1 is MDHEN and CDR2 is SYDVKM. The V end was cut by 3 bases, the J end by 2 bases, with 13 bases between. CDR3 residues: CASSFLPYTNTEAFF. In DNA, the CDR3 is TGTGCCAGCAGTTTTCTCCCCTATACCAACACTGAAGCTTTCTTT. Drawing the rest from reference TRBV28 and TRBJ1-1, the complete variable domain is DVKVTQSSRYLVKRTGEKVFLECVQDMDHENMFWYRQDPGLGLRLIYFSYDVKMKEKGDIPEGYSVSREKKERFSLILESASTNQTSMYLCASSFLPYTNTEAFFGQGTRLTVV.